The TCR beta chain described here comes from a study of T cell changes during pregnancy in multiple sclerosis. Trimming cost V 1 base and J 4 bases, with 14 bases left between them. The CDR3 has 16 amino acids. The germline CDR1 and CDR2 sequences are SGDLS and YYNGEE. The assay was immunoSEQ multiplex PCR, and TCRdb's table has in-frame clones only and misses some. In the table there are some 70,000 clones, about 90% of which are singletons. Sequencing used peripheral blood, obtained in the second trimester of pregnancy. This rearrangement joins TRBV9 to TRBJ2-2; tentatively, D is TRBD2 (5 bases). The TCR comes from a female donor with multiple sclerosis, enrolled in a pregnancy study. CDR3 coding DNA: TGTGCCAGCAGCGTAACAGCGGCCGGAGGCACCGGGGAGCTGTTTTTT. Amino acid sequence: CASSVTAAGGTGELFF. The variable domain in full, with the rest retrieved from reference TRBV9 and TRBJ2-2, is DSGVTQTPKHLITATGQRVTLRCSPRSGDLSVYWYQQSLDQGLQFLIQYYNGEERAKGNILERFSAQQFPDLHSELNLSSLELGDSALYFCASSVTAAGGTGELFFGEGSRLTVL.